Reported below is one T cell receptor beta chain. Its antigen is unidentified. CDR1 is LNHDA and CDR2 is SQIVND in the germline V gene (reference sequence). Unmatched junction bases numbered 5, after V lost 7 bases and J lost 2 bases. The CDR3 is 14 residues long. The study sequenced cultured CD4+ T cell DNA using the Oncomine TCR Beta short-read assay. Cultured CD4+ T cells yielded the extracted genomic DNA. In TCRdb, the PCR reads were re-called with MiXCR into one record per CDR3 protein. This sample carries roughly 15,000 distinct CDR3 sequences, 60% to 65% of them seen once, and the ten largest clones take roughly 10%. This sample was included in a study of vaccination and CD4 T cells after COVID-19. Findings and caveats of the study: Post-infection sampling omitted early timepoints and covered relatively few convalescent patients.

Regarding treatment: approximately nine-day PBMC culture with coronavirus spike peptide pools or control peptides (ViraFEST assay). ViraFEST used peptide pools to expand antigen-specific T cells, then sequenced TCRs. When about 10 days of culture had elapsed, CD4+ T cells were isolated by negative selection. The receptor's source is a human donor who had recovered from COVID-19. Sequenced material: CD4+ T cells from blood, cultured in vitro. This chain uses TRBV19 with TRBJ2-3, with 8 bases that match TRBD2. The CDR3 loop is CASKLAAHTDTQYF. In DNA form, the CDR3 reads TGTGCCAGTAAACTAGCGGCCCACACAGATACGCAGTATTTT.